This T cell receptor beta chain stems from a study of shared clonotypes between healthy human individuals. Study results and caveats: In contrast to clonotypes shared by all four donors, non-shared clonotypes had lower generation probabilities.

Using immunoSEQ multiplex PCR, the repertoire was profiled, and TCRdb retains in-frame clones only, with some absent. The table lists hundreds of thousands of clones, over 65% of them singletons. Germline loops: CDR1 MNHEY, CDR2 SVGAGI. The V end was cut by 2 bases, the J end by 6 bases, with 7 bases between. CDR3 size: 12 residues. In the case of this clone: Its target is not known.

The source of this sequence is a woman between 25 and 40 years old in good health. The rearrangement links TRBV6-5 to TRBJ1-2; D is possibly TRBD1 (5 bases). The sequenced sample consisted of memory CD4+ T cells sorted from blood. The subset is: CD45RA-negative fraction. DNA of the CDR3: TGTGCCAGCAGTTACAGGGGCCATGGCTACACCTTC. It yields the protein CASSYRGHGYTF.